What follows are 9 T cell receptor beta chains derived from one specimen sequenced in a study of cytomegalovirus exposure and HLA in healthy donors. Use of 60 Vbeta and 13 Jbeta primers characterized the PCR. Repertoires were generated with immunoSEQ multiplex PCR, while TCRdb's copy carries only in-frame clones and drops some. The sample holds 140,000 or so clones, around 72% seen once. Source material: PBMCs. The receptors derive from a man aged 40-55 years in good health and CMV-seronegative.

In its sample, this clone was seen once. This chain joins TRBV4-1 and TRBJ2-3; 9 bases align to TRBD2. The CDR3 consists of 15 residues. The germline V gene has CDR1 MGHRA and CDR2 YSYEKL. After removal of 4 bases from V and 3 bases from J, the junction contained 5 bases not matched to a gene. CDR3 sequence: CASSPSGEVTDTQYF. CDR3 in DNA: TGCGCCAGCAGCCCTAGCGGGGAGGTGACAGATACGCAGTATTTT.

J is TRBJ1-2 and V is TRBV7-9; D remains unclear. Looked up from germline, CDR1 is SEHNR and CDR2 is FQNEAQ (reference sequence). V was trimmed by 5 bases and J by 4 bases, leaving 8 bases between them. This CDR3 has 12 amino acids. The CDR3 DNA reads TGTGCCAGCAGCGTCGACTTCTATGGCTACACCTTC. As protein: CASSVDFYGYTF.

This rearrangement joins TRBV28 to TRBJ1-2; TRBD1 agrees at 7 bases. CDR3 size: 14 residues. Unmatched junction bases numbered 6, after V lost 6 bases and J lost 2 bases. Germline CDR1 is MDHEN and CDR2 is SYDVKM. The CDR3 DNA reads TGTGCCAGCAGGACCTGGGACAGCAACTATGGCTACACCTTC. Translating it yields CASRTWDSNYGYTF.

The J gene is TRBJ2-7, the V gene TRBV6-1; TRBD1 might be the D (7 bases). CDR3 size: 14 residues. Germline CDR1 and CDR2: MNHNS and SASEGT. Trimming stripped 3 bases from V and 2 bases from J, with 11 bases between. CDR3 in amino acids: CASSDAGQPYEQYF. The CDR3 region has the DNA TGTGCCAGCAGTGACGCGGGACAGCCCTACGAGCAGTACTTC.

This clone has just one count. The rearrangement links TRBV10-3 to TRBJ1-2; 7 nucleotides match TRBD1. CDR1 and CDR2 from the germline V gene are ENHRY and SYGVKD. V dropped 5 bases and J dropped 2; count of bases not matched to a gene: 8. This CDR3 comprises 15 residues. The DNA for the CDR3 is TGTGCCATCAGTAGAACAGGGGAATTCAACTATGGCTACACCTTC. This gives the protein CAISRTGEFNYGYTF.

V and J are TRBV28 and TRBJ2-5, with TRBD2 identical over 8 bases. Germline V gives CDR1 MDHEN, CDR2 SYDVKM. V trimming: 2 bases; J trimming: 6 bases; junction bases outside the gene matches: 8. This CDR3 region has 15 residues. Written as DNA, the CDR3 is TGTGCCAGCAGTTTAGGGCCCCGGGAGGGGAAGACCCAGTACTTC. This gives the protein CASSLGPREGKTQYF.

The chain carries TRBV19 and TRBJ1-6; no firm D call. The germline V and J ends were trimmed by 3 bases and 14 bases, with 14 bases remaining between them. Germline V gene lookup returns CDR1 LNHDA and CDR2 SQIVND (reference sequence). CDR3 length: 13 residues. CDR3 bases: TGTGCCAGTAGTATGCAAATCGCAACATCCCTCCACTTT. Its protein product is CASSMQIATSLHF. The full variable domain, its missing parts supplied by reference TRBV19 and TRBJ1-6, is DGGITQSPKYLFRKEGQNVTLSCEQNLNHDAMYWYRQDPGQGLRLIYYSQIVNDFQKGDIAEGYSVSREKKESFPLTVTSAQKNPTAFYLCASSMQIATSLHFGNGTRLTVT.

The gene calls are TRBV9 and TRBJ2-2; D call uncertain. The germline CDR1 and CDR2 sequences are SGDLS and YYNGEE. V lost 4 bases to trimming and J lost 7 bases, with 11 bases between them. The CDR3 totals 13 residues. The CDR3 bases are TGTGCCAGCAGCCCCTATCTGATCGGGGAGCTGTTTTTT. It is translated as CASSPYLIGELFF.

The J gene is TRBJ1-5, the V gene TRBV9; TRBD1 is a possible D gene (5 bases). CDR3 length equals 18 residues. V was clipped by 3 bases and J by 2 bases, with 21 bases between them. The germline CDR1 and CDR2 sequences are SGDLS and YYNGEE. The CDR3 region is CASSADPGGFGGNQPQHF. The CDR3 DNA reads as TGTGCCAGCAGCGCCGACCCCGGGGGGTTTGGTGGCAATCAGCCCCAGCATTTT.